What follows are 20 T cell receptor beta chains derived from one specimen sequenced in a study of T cell responses to AZD1222 COVID-19 vaccine. Clones were read by immunoSEQ multiplex PCR, and TCRdb kept only the in-frame ones, dropping some. The repertoire holds about 150,000 clones, with about 88% as singletons. Sequenced here: peripheral blood, sampled on day 0 of AZD1222 vaccination. The origin of the receptors is an adult in good health.

The J gene is TRBJ1-2, the V gene TRBV14, with 7 bases aligning to TRBD1. Trimming at V came to 2 bases and at J to 4 bases, leaving 4 bases not matched to a gene. The CDR3 totals 14 residues. Germline assignment: CDR1 SGHDN and CDR2 FVKESK. The CDR3 loop reads CASSQKGGGYGYTF. CDR3 bases: TGTGCCAGCAGCCAAAAAGGGGGCGGCTATGGCTACACCTTC.

V is TRBV6-2 or TRBV6-3 and J is TRBJ1-6; D remains ambiguous. Germline V gene sequence: CDR1 MNHEY, CDR2 SVGEGT. The germline V and J ends were trimmed by 5 bases and 6 bases, with 5 bases remaining between them. This CDR3 comprises 12 residues. In DNA, the CDR3 is TGTGCCAGCAGTCGCCCTAATTCACCCCTCCACTTT. Amino acids: CASSRPNSPLHF.

The V and J genes are TRBV11-2 and TRBJ1-4; the match to TRBD1 covers 7 bases. V was clipped by 0 bases and J by 8 bases; unmatched bases: 0. CDR1 is SGHAT and CDR2 is FQNNGV in the germline V gene. CDR3 length: 13 amino acids. The CDR3 loop is CASSLDRGEKLFF. DNA of the CDR3: TGTGCCAGCAGCTTAGACAGGGGGGAAAAACTGTTTTTT.

In its sample, this clone was seen once. The chain has TRBV6-6 and TRBJ2-7; D unresolved. Germline values: CDR1 MNHNY, CDR2 SVGAGI (reference sequence). The CDR3 is 13 residues long. Trimming cost V 5 bases and J 1 base, with 9 bases left between them. This CDR3 reads CASSPARSYEQYF. CDR3 in DNA: TGTGCCAGCAGTCCAGCCAGATCCTACGAGCAGTACTTC.

The chain recombines TRBV4-3 with TRBJ2-3; D gene uncertain. The CDR3 loop spans 13 amino acids. V shed 0 bases and J shed 4 bases, with 5 bases lying between them. CDR1 and CDR2 from the germline V gene are LGHNA and YSLEER. The chain's CDR3 is CASSQDLADTQYF. In DNA form, the CDR3 reads TGCGCCAGCAGCCAAGATCTCGCAGATACGCAGTATTTT.

The genes are TRBV5-1 and TRBJ2-2, with D perhaps TRBD2 (5 bases). V was cut by 4 bases and J by 7 bases, with 14 bases left in between. CDR1 is SGHRS and CDR2 is YFSETQ in the germline V gene. This CDR3 is built from 14 residues. The chain's CDR3 is CASSPNLADGELFF. The CDR3 nucleotides read TGCGCCAGCAGCCCTAATCTAGCCGACGGGGAGCTGTTTTTT.

The genes are TRBV28 and TRBJ1-2; possible D gene TRBD1, 6 bases. CDR1 is MDHEN and CDR2 is SYDVKM in the germline V gene. Trimming stripped 8 bases from V and 6 bases from J, with 16 bases between. This CDR3 is built from 13 residues. DNA for the CDR3: TGTGCCAGCTGGGGGAGGGCAGGGGATGGCTACACCTTC. Translating it yields CASWGRAGDGYTF.

The genes are TRBV21-1 and TRBJ2-3; TRBD2 was called by the table and not checked on the DNA. TRBV21-1 is tagged as a pseudogene. This CDR3 region has 14 residues. CDR3 in DNA: TGTGCCAGCAGCAGAGAACGGTCCTCAGATACGCAGTATTTT. Protein: CASSRERSSDTQYF.

This sequence joins TRBV4-3 and TRBJ1-3; weak D call: TRBD1 (5 bases). CDR1 and CDR2 (germline): LGHNA, YSLEER. V shed 0 bases and J shed 0 bases, with 9 bases lying between them. The CDR3 runs to 16 residues. The CDR3 protein is CASSQEWGYSGNTIYF. CDR3 nucleotides: TGCGCCAGCAGCCAAGAATGGGGCTACTCTGGAAACACCATATATTTT.

This clone was seen only once. The rearrangement uses TRBV7-8 and TRBJ1-1; 7 positions match TRBD1. V shed 3 bases and J 2 bases; nucleotides not matched to a gene: 3. This CDR3 comprises 14 residues. Germline values: CDR1 SGHVS, CDR2 FQNEAQ. CDR3 amino acids: CASSLGQQNTEAFF. The DNA of the CDR3 is TGTGCCAGCAGCTTGGGACAGCAAAACACTGAAGCTTTCTTT.

This chain joins TRBV5-1 and TRBJ2-3, with D maybe TRBD2 (5 bases). V lost 4 bases, J lost 4 bases, and 13 bases lay in between. This CDR3 region has 14 residues. Germline V lookup: CDR1 SGHRS, CDR2 YFSETQ. The CDR3 nucleotides read TGCGCCAGCAGCCCTGGACGGGGTTCAGATACGCAGTATTTT. It yields the protein CASSPGRGSDTQYF.

The V and J genes are TRBV7-9 and TRBJ1-2, with D possibly being TRBD1 (5 bases). The germline V gene has CDR1 SEHNR and CDR2 FQNEAQ (reference sequence). This CDR3 comprises 14 residues. The V end lost 6 bases, the J end lost 6 bases, and 17 bases lay between the germline ends. The CDR3 loop is CASSSGQGGNGYTF. The DNA for the CDR3 is TGTGCCAGCAGTTCGGGGCAGGGCGGGAATGGCTACACCTTC.

The J gene is TRBJ2-5, the V gene TRBV7-6; TRBD2 aligns across 10 bases. Germline V lookup: CDR1 SGHVS, CDR2 FNYEAQ. J gave up 7 bases and V 4 bases, and 9 bases lay outside the gene matches. The CDR3 contains 15 residues. In DNA form, the CDR3 reads TGTGCCAGCAGCTCCACAAGCGGGGGGGACGGGACCCAGTACTTC. Protein: CASSSTSGGDGTQYF.

The rearrangement joins TRBV19 to TRBJ2-1, with 8 bases aligning to TRBD2. Trimming removed 3 bases from V and 3 bases from J; junction bases left unmatched: 7. The CDR3 runs to 16 residues. Germline CDR1 reads LNHDA; CDR2 reads SQIVND (reference sequence). The CDR3 spells CASSMVPGGYYNEQFF. The CDR3 DNA reads as TGTGCCAGTAGTATGGTCCCGGGGGGGTACTACAATGAGCAGTTCTTC.

This clone was observed a single time. The genes are TRBV5-1 and TRBJ1-1; D is perhaps TRBD1 (5 bases). The CDR3 spans 14 residues. The germline V gene has CDR1 SGHRS and CDR2 YFSETQ. V dropped 4 bases and J dropped 3 bases, with 13 bases sitting between them. DNA of the CDR3: TGCGCCAGCAGCCCCCTAGGAGGGGACACTGAAGCTTTCTTT. Protein: CASSPLGGDTEAFF.

This chain connects TRBV5-1 to TRBJ1-1, with D possibly TRBD1 on 6 matching bases. Germline CDR1 reads SGHRS; CDR2 reads YFSETQ. There are 15 residues in the CDR3. Trimming took 0 bases from V and 0 from J, leaving 9 bases between them. The CDR3, as DNA: TGCGCCAGCAGCTTGGACAGGGAAATGAACACTGAAGCTTTCTTT. Its protein product is CASSLDREMNTEAFF.

V is TRBV19 and J is TRBJ1-2; tentatively, D is TRBD1 (5 bases). The CDR3 covers 14 residues. The ends were cut back, 8 bases at V and 2 bases at J, with 15 bases in the middle. Germline V gives CDR1 LNHDA, CDR2 SQIVND (reference sequence). CDR3 DNA sequence: TGTGCCAGTTGCTCCCGGGACTCCAACTATGGCTACACCTTC. It is translated as CASCSRDSNYGYTF. The complete variable domain, with remaining parts taken from reference TRBV19 and TRBJ1-2, reads DGGITQSPKYLFRKEGQNVTLSCEQNLNHDAMYWYRQDPGQGLRLIYYSQIVNDFQKGDIAEGYSVSREKKESFPLTVTSAQKNPTAFYLCASCSRDSNYGYTFGSGTRLTVV.

V and J are TRBV21-1 and TRBJ2-3; the table names TRBD1, a call not compared with the DNA. TRBV21-1 counts as a pseudogene. This CDR3 comprises 15 residues. The CDR3 DNA sequence: TGTGCCAGCACCCGGATCAGGGGGCTTTTAGATACGCAGTATTTT. Its protein product is CASTRIRGLLDTQYF.

This rearrangement joins TRBV7-2 to TRBJ1-1; D possibly corresponds to TRBD1 (5 bases). Germline assignment: CDR1 SGHTA and CDR2 FQGNSA. Trimming took off 2 bases at V and 9 bases at J, with 13 bases between the two ends. CDR3 length: 13 amino acids. Here the CDR3 DNA reads TGTGCCAGCAGCTTACGACAGAGTCAACAAGCTTTCTTT. The encoded protein is CASSLRQSQQAFF.

This clone turned up a few times. This chain joins TRBV3-1 (or the pseudogene TRBV3-2) and TRBJ2-7; 9 bases agree with TRBD2. Germline CDR1 and CDR2: LGHDT and YNNKEL (reference sequence). The ends lost 2 bases at V and 7 bases at J; junction bases unmatched: 15. The CDR3 is 17 amino acids. The chain's CDR3 is CASSQTPTERGAGEQYF. The DNA of the CDR3 is TGTGCCAGCAGCCAAACCCCAACGGAGCGGGGGGCGGGTGAGCAGTACTTC.